Here is one T cell receptor (beta chain) with its context. The data originate from a study of cytotoxic CD8 clonotypes in ibrutinib-treated CLL. Germline V gene sequence: CDR1 SGHTA, CDR2 FQGTGA. The V end was cut by 3 bases, the J end by 1 base, with 13 bases between. The CDR3 runs to 16 residues. Profiling relied on immunoSEQ multiplex PCR, and the TCRdb table lists in-frame clones only, not all of them. The sample contains about 49,000 clones, more than 45% of which appear only once. The material was PBMCs, obtained after 12 months of ibrutinib treatment. V and J are TRBV7-3 and TRBJ2-1; D is undetermined. This clonotype originated in a human donor with chronic lymphocytic leukemia. CDR3 in DNA: TGTGCCAGCAGCTTGCCGGGTCCGACGTCCTACAATGAGCAGTTCTTC. Amino acids: CASSLPGPTSYNEQFF.